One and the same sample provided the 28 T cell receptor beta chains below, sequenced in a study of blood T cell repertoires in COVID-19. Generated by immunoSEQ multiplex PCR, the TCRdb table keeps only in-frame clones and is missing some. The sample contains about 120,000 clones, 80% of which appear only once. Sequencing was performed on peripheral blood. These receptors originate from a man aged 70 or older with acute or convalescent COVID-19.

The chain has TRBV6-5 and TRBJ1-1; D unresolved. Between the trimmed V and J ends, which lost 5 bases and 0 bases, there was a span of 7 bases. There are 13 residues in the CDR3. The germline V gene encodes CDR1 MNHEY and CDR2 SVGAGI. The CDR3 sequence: CASSPQVNTEAFF. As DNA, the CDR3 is TGTGCCAGCAGTCCCCAGGTGAACACTGAAGCTTTCTTT.

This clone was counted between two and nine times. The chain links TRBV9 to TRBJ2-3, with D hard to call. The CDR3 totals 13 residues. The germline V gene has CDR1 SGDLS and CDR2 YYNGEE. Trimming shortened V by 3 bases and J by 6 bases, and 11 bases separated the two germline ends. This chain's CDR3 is CASSAITRDTQYF. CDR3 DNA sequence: TGTGCCAGCAGCGCGATCACGAGGGATACGCAGTATTTT.

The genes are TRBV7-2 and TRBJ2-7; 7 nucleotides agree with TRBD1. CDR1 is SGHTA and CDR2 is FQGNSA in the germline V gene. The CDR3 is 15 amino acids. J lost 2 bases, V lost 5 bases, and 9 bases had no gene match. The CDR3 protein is CASSGRQGPTYEQYF. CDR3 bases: TGTGCCAGCAGCGGACGACAGGGCCCAACCTACGAGCAGTACTTC.

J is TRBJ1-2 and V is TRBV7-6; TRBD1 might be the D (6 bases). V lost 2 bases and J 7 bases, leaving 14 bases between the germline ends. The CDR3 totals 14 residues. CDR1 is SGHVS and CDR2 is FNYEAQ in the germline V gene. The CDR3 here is CASSLNVGAFGYTF. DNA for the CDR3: TGTGCCAGCAGCTTAAACGTGGGGGCCTTTGGCTACACCTTC.

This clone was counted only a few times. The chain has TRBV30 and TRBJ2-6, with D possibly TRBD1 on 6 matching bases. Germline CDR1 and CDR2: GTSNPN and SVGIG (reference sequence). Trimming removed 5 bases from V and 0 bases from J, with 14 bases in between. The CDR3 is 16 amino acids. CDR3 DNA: TGTGCCTGGGCTGGGGGCGGCCACTCTGGGGCCAACGTCCTGACTTTC. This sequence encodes CAWAGGGHSGANVLTF.

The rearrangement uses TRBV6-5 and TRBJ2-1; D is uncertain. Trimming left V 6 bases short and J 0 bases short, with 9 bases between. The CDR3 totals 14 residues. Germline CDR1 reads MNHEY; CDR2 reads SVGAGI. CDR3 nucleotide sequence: TGTGCCAGCAGGACTTGGAGCTCCTACAATGAGCAGTTCTTC. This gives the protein CASRTWSSYNEQFF.

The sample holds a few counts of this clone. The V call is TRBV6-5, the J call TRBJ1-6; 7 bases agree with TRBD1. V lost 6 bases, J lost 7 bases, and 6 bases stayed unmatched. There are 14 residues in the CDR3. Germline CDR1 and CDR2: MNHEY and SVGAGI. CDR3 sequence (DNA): TGTGCCAGCAGGGAGGACAGGACCAATTCACCCCTCCACTTT. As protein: CASREDRTNSPLHF.

The CDR3, as DNA: TGTGCCAGCAGCTCCGTGACTAGATCGGGTACCGGGGAGCTGTTTTTT. As protein: CASSSVTRSGTGELFF. The chain couples TRBV5-6 to TRBJ2-2; a possible D gene is TRBD2 (6 bases). The V end lost 3 bases, the J end lost 5 bases, and 17 bases lay between the germline ends. The CDR3 runs 16 residues. Germline lookup yields CDR1 SGHDT and CDR2 YYEEEE.

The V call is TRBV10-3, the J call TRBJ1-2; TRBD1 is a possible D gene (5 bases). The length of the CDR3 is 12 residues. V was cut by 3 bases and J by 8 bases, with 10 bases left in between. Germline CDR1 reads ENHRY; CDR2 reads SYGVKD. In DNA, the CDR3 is TGTGCCATCAGTGATGGGGGAGGCGGCTACACCTTC. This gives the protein CAISDGGGGYTF.

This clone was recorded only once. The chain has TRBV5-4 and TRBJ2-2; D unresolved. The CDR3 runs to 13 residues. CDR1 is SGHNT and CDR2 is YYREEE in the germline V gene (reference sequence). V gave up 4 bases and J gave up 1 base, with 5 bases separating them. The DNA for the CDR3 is TGTGCCAGCAGCCCAAAGAACACCGGGGAGCTGTTTTTT. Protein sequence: CASSPKNTGELFF.

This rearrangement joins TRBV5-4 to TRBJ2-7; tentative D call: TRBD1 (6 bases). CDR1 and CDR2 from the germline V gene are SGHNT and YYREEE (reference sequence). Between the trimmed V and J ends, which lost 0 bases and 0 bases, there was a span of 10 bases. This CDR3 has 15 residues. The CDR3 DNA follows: TGTGCCAGCAGCTTGGCAGGGGCCTCCTCCTACGAGCAGTACTTC. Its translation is CASSLAGASSYEQYF. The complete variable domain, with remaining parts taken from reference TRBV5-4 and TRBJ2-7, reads ETGVTQSPTHLIKTRGQQVTLRCSSQSGHNTVSWYQQALGQGPQFIFQYYREEENGRGNFPPRFSGLQFPNYSSELNVNALELDDSALYLCASSLAGASSYEQYFGPGTRLTVT.

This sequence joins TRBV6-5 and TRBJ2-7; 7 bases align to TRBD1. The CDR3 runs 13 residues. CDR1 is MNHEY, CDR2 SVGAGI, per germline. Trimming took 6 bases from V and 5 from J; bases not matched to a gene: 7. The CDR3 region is CASSWTGINEQYF. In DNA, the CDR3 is TGTGCCAGCAGCTGGACAGGAATTAACGAGCAGTACTTC.

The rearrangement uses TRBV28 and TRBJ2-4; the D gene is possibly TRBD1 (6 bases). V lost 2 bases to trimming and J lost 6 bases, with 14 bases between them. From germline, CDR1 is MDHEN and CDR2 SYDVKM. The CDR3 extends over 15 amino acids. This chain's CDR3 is CASSLNVGAGNIQYF. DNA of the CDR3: TGTGCCAGCAGTTTAAATGTGGGGGCAGGAAACATTCAGTACTTC.

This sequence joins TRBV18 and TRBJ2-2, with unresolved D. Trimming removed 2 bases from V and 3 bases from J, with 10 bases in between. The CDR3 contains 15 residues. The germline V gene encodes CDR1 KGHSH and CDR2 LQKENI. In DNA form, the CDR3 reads TGTGCCAGCTCACCAAGACTCCCGGACACCGGGGAGCTGTTTTTT. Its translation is CASSPRLPDTGELFF.

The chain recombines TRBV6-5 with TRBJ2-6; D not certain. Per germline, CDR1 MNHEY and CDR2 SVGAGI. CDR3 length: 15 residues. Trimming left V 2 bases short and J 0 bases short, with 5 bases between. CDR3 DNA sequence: TGTGCCAGCAGTTACGAGGCCTCTGGGGCCAACGTCCTGACTTTC. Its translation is CASSYEASGANVLTF.

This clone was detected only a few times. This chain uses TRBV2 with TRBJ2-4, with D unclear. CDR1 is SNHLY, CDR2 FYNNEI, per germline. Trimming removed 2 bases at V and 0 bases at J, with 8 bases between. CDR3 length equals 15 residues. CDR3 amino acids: CASSEFTLAKNIQYF. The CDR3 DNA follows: TGTGCCAGCAGTGAATTCACTTTAGCCAAAAACATTCAGTACTTC.

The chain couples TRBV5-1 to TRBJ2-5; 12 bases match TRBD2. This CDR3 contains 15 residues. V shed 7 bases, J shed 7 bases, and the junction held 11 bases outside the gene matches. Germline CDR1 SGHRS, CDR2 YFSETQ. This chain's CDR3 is CASSTEASGGGTQYF. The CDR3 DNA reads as TGCGCCAGCTCCACGGAGGCTAGCGGGGGGGGGACCCAGTACTTC.

The CDR3 DNA sequence: TGTGCCAGCAGTGAGCGGGGAGGTAGGCTGAACACTGAAGCTTTCTTT. Its protein product is CASSERGGRLNTEAFF. J is TRBJ1-1 and V is TRBV2; unclear D gene. Trimming took off 3 bases at V and 0 bases at J, with 14 bases between the two ends. Looked up from germline, CDR1 is SNHLY and CDR2 is FYNNEI. The CDR3 covers 16 residues.

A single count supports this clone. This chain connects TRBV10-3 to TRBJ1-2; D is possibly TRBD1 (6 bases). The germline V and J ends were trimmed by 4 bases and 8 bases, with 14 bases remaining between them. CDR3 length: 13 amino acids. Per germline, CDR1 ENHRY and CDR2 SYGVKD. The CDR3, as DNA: TGTGCCATCAGTGGACCAGGGGTGGTGGGCTACACCTTC. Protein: CAISGPGVVGYTF.

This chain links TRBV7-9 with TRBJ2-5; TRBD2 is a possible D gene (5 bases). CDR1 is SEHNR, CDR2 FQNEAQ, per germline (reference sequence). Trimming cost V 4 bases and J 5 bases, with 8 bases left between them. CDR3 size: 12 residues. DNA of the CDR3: TGTGCCAGCAGCTATACGGGGGAGACCCAGTACTTC. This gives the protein CASSYTGETQYF.

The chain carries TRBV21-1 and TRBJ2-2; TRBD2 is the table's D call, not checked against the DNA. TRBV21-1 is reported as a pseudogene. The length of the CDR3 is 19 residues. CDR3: CASSSPRWRELTNTGELFF. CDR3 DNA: TGTGCCAGCAGCAGCCCCCGATGGAGGGAACTTACGAACACCGGGGAGCTGTTTTTT.

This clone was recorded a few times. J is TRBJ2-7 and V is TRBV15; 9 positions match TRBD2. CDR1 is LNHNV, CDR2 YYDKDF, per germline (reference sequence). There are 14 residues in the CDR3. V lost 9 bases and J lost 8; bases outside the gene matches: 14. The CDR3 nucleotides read TGTGCCACATCGACAGGGTCTAGCGGGGACCAGCAGTACTTC. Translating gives CATSTGSSGDQQYF. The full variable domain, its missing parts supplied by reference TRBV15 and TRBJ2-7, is DAMVIQNPRYQVTQFGKPVTLSCSQTLNHNVMYWYQQKSSQAPKLLFHYYDKDFNNEADTPDNFQSRRPNTSFCFLDIRSPGLGDTAMYLCATSTGSSGDQQYFGPGTRLTVT.

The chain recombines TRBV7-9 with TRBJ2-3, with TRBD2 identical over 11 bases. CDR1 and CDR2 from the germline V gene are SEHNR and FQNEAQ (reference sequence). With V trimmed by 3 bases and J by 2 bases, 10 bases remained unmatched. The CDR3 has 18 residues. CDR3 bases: TGTGCCAGCAGCTTCCCACCAATACTAGCGGGGGACACAGATACGCAGTATTTT. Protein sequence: CASSFPPILAGDTDTQYF.

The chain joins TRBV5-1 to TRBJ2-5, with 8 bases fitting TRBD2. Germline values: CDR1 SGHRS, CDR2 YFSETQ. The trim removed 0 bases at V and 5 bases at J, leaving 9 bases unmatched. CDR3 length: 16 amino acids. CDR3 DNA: TGCGCCAGCAGCTTGGGCGGGGGGCTACAACGGGAGACCCAGTACTTC. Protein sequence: CASSLGGGLQRETQYF.

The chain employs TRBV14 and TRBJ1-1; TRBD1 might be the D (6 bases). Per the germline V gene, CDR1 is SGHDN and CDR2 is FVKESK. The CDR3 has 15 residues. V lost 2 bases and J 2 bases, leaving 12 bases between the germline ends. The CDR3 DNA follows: TGTGCCAGCAGCCAACGAGGGGGGGATAACACTGAAGCTTTCTTT. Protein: CASSQRGGDNTEAFF. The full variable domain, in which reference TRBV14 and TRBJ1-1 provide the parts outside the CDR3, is EAGVTQFPSHSVIEKGQTVTLRCDPISGHDNLYWYRRVMGKEIKFLLHFVKESKQDESGMPNNRFLAERTGGTYSTLKVQPAELEDSGVYFCASSQRGGDNTEAFFGQGTRLTVV.

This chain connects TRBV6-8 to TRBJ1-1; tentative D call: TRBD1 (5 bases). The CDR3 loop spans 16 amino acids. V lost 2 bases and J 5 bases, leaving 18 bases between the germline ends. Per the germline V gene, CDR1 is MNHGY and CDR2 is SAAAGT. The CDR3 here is CASSYHPLQGGTEAFF. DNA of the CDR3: TGTGCCAGCAGTTACCACCCTCTGCAGGGTGGAACTGAAGCTTTCTTT.

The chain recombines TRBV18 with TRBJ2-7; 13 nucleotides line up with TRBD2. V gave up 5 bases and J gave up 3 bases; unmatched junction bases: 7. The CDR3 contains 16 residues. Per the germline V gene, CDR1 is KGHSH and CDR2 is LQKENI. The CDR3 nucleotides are TGTGCCAGCTCATCAGGACTAGCGGGGGCGGGCTACGAGCAGTACTTC. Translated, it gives CASSSGLAGAGYEQYF.

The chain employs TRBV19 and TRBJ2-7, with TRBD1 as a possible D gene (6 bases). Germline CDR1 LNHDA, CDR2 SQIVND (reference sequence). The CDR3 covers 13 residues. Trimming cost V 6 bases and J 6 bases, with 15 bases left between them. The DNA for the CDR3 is TGTGCCAGTAGCGATACAGGGATGGGCGAGCAGTACTTC. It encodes CASSDTGMGEQYF. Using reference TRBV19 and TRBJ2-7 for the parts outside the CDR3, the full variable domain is DGGITQSPKYLFRKEGQNVTLSCEQNLNHDAMYWYRQDPGQGLRLIYYSQIVNDFQKGDIAEGYSVSREKKESFPLTVTSAQKNPTAFYLCASSDTGMGEQYFGPGTRLTVT.